These 29 T cell receptor beta chains originate from one sample sequenced in a study of T-cell reconstitution after alpha-beta-depleted transplantation in children. Preparation of the TCRbeta library involved a method that used unique molecular identifiers. MiXCR, run by TCRdb on the PCR reads, gives a single entry per CDR3 protein. The sample lists 700,000 or so distinct CDR3 sequences, around 13% occurring once. Specimen: PBMCs, collected before TCRalphabeta/CD19-depleted stem cell transplant. All receptors come from a girl aged 2 to 10 with congenital amegakaryocytic thrombocytopenia, due to receive a stem cell transplant.

The CDR3 loop is CASSLSSGGPVYEQYF. The CDR3 DNA is TGTGCCAGCAGTTTAAGCTCGGGAGGGCCGGTATACGAGCAGTACTTC. The J gene is TRBJ2-7, the V gene TRBV27; 8 bases fit TRBD2. V trimming: 2 bases; J trimming: 4 bases; junction bases outside the gene matches: 10. Germline V gives CDR1 MNHEY, CDR2 SMNVEV (reference sequence). CDR3 length: 16 amino acids.

The genes are TRBV5-1 and TRBJ2-4, with 9 bases aligning to TRBD2. Trimming cost V 4 bases and J 8 bases; bases outside gene matches: 13. The CDR3 runs to 16 residues. Germline-derived CDR1 and CDR2 are SGHRS and YFSETQ. CDR3 sequence (DNA): TGCGCCAGCAGCCCCGGCGGTAGCGGGAGTAGTGACATTCAGTACTTC. Amino acid sequence: CASSPGGSGSSDIQYF.

This clonotype turned up a few times. The rearrangement links TRBV29-1 to TRBJ2-1, with 9 bases fitting TRBD2. Germline-derived CDR1 and CDR2 are SQVTM and ANQGSEA. There are 15 residues in the CDR3. V dropped 6 bases and J dropped 8; count of bases not matched to a gene: 14. In nucleotides, the CDR3 is TGCAGCGTGACCGTGACGGCGGGAGGGACAGATGAGCAGTTCTTC. Translation gives CSVTVTAGGTDEQFF.

This clonotype was counted at least ten times. This chain uses TRBV7-9 with TRBJ1-1; no clear D gene. Looked up from germline, CDR1 is SEHNR and CDR2 is FQNEAQ (reference sequence). This CDR3 has 14 amino acids. Trimming took off 3 bases at V and 1 base at J, with 9 bases between the two ends. CDR3 sequence reads: CASSLSSPNTEAFF. The CDR3 DNA reads as TGTGCCAGCAGCTTGAGTTCCCCGAACACTGAAGCTTTCTTT.

The chain is built from TRBV18 and TRBJ1-1, with D hard to call. The CDR3 has 12 amino acids. The germline V gene encodes CDR1 KGHSH and CDR2 LQKENI. The germline V and J ends were trimmed by 5 bases and 4 bases, with 8 bases remaining between them. The chain's CDR3 is CASSGVPTEAFF. Here the CDR3 DNA reads TGTGCCAGCTCAGGAGTCCCCACTGAAGCTTTCTTT.

This clonotype came up many times. The V and J genes are TRBV29-1 and TRBJ2-1; 7 bases are a match to TRBD1. Unmatched junction bases numbered 9, after V lost 7 bases and J lost 9 bases. The germline V gene has CDR1 SQVTM and CDR2 ANQGSEA. The CDR3 has 12 amino acids. The CDR3 here is CSDLQGLSEQFF. The CDR3 region has the DNA TGCAGCGATCTACAGGGGTTGAGTGAGCAGTTCTTC.

This clonotype has a count of ten or more. The chain has TRBV20-1 and TRBJ2-7; D not certain. Trimming pared 1 base from V and 3 bases from J, leaving 7 bases between. The CDR3 is 12 residues long. The germline V gene has CDR1 DFQATT and CDR2 SNEGSKA (reference sequence). CDR3: CSARAELYEQYF. The CDR3 DNA follows: TGCAGTGCTAGAGCGGAACTCTACGAGCAGTACTTC.

Notes on this clonotype: The junction departs from germline at one end; a sequencing error may be responsible. The V and J genes are TRBV18 and TRBJ2-1; D call uncertain. Germline lookup yields CDR1 KGHSH and CDR2 LQKENI. The CDR3 runs 14 residues. The CDR3 sequence: CASSPSLPNNEQLF. The CDR3 nucleotides are TGTGCCAGCTCACCTTCTCTACCAAACAATGAGCAGCTCTTC.

In this sample, this clonotype turned up a few times. The chain has TRBV28 and TRBJ2-2; tentatively, D is TRBD2 (7 bases). The V end lost 8 bases, the J end lost 6 bases, and 22 bases lay between the germline ends. The germline CDR1 and CDR2 sequences are MDHEN and SYDVKM. The CDR3 totals 16 residues. Here the CDR3 reads CASAGEGDYFPGELFF. CDR3 DNA: TGTGCCAGCGCAGGGGAGGGGGATTATTTCCCCGGGGAGCTGTTTTTT.

This clonotype was observed a few times. This rearrangement joins TRBV3-1 to TRBJ2-3; 9 bases align to TRBD1. The CDR3 spans 15 residues. Germline assignment: CDR1 LGHDT and CDR2 YNNKEL (reference sequence). Trimming removed 5 bases from V and 4 bases from J; junction bases left unmatched: 7. In nucleotides, the CDR3 is TGTGCCAGCAGCGCCCGGGACAGGGTTTCAGATACGCAGTATTTT. It codes for CASSARDRVSDTQYF.

Many counts were recorded for this clonotype. The chain has TRBV6-1 and TRBJ2-7, with 11 bases fitting TRBD2. V was pared by 10 bases and J by 5 bases, with 10 bases of the junction left unmatched. This CDR3 is built from 14 residues. Germline-derived CDR1 and CDR2 are MNHNS and SASEGT. The DNA of the CDR3 is TGTGCCACCTCGCTAGCGGGAGGCCCTGACGAGCAGTACTTC. Protein product: CATSLAGGPDEQYF.

The V and J genes are TRBV20-1 and TRBJ2-7; D is uncertain. CDR3 length equals 13 residues. The V gene's germline CDR1 is DFQATT and CDR2 SNEGSKA (reference sequence). V was pared by 2 bases and J by 5 bases, with 13 bases between. The CDR3 here is CSARWKARHEQYF. The DNA for the CDR3 is TGCAGTGCTAGATGGAAAGCCCGTCACGAGCAGTACTTC.

With respect to this clonotype: This likely traces to a read error, being one base from a far larger clone. The chain has TRBV5-4 and TRBJ2-1; 9 bases agree with TRBD2. After removal of 2 bases from V and 3 bases from J, the junction contained 3 bases not matched to a gene. This CDR3 has 15 residues. Germline CDR1 SGHNT, CDR2 YYREEE (reference sequence). The CDR3 bases are TGTGCCAGCAGCTTACGACTAGCGGACTACAATGAGCAGTTCTTC. Protein product: CASSLRLADYNEQFF. Together with reference TRBV5-4 and TRBJ2-1, the CDR3 gives the full variable domain: ETGVTQSPTHLIKTRGQQVTLRCSSQSGHNTVSWYQQALGQGPQFIFQYYREEENGRGNFPPRFSGLQFPNYSSELNVNALELDDSALYLCASSLRLADYNEQFFGPGTRLTVL.

This clonotype occurred many times. V gene TRBV5-1 combines with J gene TRBJ2-3; D call uncertain. V lost 0 bases and J lost 8, with 16 bases in between. CDR1 and CDR2 (germline): SGHRS, YFSETQ. The CDR3 runs to 15 residues. CDR3 sequence: CASSLARPNTGTQYF. CDR3 coding DNA: TGCGCCAGCAGCTTGGCGCGGCCGAACACGGGTACGCAGTATTTT.

The rearrangement links TRBV3-1 to TRBJ2-1; tentatively, D is TRBD1 or TRBD2 (6 bases each). Germline CDR1 and CDR2: LGHDT and YNNKEL (reference sequence). The CDR3 covers 18 residues. V was trimmed by 1 base and J by 8 bases, leaving 24 bases between them. In DNA, the CDR3 is TGTGCCAGCAGCCAAGTCTTAGCACTAGAGGGGGGCCTCCATGAGCAGTTCTTC. This codes for CASSQVLALEGGLHEQFF.

This chain connects TRBV5-1 to TRBJ2-1; the match to TRBD1 covers 8 bases. This CDR3 has 16 residues. Unmatched junction bases numbered 10, after V lost 6 bases and J lost 2 bases. Germline V lookup: CDR1 SGHRS, CDR2 YFSETQ. The DNA for the CDR3 is TGCGCCAGCACAAACGACAGGGGCGAACCCTACAATGAGCAGTTCTTC. This sequence encodes CASTNDRGEPYNEQFF.

This clonotype occurred many times. The chain links TRBV5-1 to TRBJ2-5; TRBD1 might be the D (6 bases). Trimming stripped 0 bases from V and 5 bases from J, with 14 bases between. The CDR3 has 15 residues. Germline loops: CDR1 SGHRS, CDR2 YFSETQ. The CDR3 protein is CASSLVQGMKETQYF. CDR3 bases: TGCGCCAGCAGCTTGGTACAGGGTATGAAGGAGACCCAGTACTTC.

The sample holds a few counts of this clonotype. The V call is TRBV29-1, the J call TRBJ2-5, with 7 bases matching TRBD2. Germline CDR1 SQVTM, CDR2 ANQGSEA. The CDR3 spans 13 residues. Trimming removed 1 base from V and 5 bases from J; junction bases left unmatched: 4. The CDR3 loop is CSVEGTSLETQYF. The CDR3 DNA follows: TGCAGCGTTGAAGGGACTAGTTTGGAGACCCAGTACTTC. Variable domain in full (rest from reference TRBV29-1 and TRBJ2-5): SAVISQKPSRDICQRGTSLTIQCQVDSQVTMMFWYRQQPGQSLTLIATANQGSEATYESGFVIDKFPISRPNLTFSTLTVSNMSPEDSSIYLCSVEGTSLETQYFGPGTRLLVL.

In its sample, this clonotype was seen many times. Here the CDR3 reads CASSPIQGGTGSEQFF. In DNA form, the CDR3 reads TGCGCCAGCAGCCCAATTCAGGGAGGGACTGGGAGTGAGCAGTTCTTC. The chain is built from TRBV5-1 and TRBJ2-1, with 7 bases that match TRBD2. Germline V gene lookup returns CDR1 SGHRS and CDR2 YFSETQ. V gave up 4 bases and J gave up 9 bases; unmatched junction bases: 16. This CDR3 comprises 16 residues. The full variable domain, in which reference TRBV5-1 and TRBJ2-1 provide the parts outside the CDR3, is KAGVTQTPRYLIKTRGQQVTLSCSPISGHRSVSWYQQTPGQGLQFLFEYFSETQRNKGNFPGRFSGRQFSNSRSEMNVSTLELGDSALYLCASSPIQGGTGSEQFFGPGTRLTVL.

This clonotype was counted ten times or more. The J gene is TRBJ2-3, the V gene TRBV20-1; D unclear. The CDR3 runs 16 residues. CDR1 is DFQATT, CDR2 SNEGSKA, per germline (reference sequence). Trimming removed 5 bases from V and 2 bases from J, with 20 bases in between. DNA of the CDR3: TGCAGTGCTCATCATTTTGGCCTAGAGGCCACAGATACGCAGTATTTT. Its protein product is CSAHHFGLEATDTQYF.

Regarding this clonotype: This may come from a read error, since a much larger clone is one base off. The chain combines TRBV28 with TRBJ2-7; possibly TRBD2 for D (5 bases). Germline V gives CDR1 MDHEN, CDR2 SYDVKM. CDR3 length: 14 residues. CDR3 DNA sequence: TGTGCCAGCAGTGCAACCCCGTCCGGACTTTGGATGTCCTTC. Residues: CASSATPSGLWMSF.

This clonotype was observed at least ten times. This chain links TRBV12-3 or TRBV12-4 with TRBJ1-6, with TRBD1 as a possible D gene (5 bases). CDR3 length equals 14 residues. V shed 6 bases and J shed 9 bases, with 15 bases lying between them. The CDR3 loop is CASSRNGGGSPLHF. As DNA, the CDR3 is TGTGCCAGCAGCCGTAACGGGGGTGGTTCACCCCTCCACTTT.

This clonotype has at least ten counts. This chain links TRBV5-1 with TRBJ2-3; TRBD1 might be the D (6 bases). The CDR3 runs to 17 residues. Germline V gives CDR1 SGHRS, CDR2 YFSETQ. Trimming took off 0 bases at V and 6 bases at J, with 20 bases between the two ends. The CDR3 here is CASSLGGAGTPSDTQYF. The CDR3 nucleotides read TGCGCCAGCAGCTTGGGTGGAGCCGGGACACCCAGCGATACGCAGTATTTT.

This clonotype was recorded a few times. V and J are TRBV29-1 and TRBJ1-2; D unclear. Germline V gene data show CDR1 as SQVTM and CDR2 as ANQGSEA. CDR3 length: 11 residues. The CDR3 coding sequence is TGCAGGGGCGGGGATGGAGATGGCTACACCTTC. The encoded protein is CRGGDGDGYTF.

This clonotype was seen a few times. The chain uses TRBV5-1 and TRBJ2-1; 7 bases map to TRBD2. The CDR3 runs to 16 residues. The germline gives CDR1 SGHRS, CDR2 YFSETQ. The ends lost 4 bases at V and 0 bases at J; junction bases unmatched: 7. The CDR3 sequence: CASSAAGGSSYNEQFF. The DNA of the CDR3 is TGCGCCAGCAGCGCTGCGGGCGGGAGCTCCTACAATGAGCAGTTCTTC.

This clonotype has ten or more counts. V usage is TRBV6-5 and J usage is TRBJ2-5; 10 bases are a match to TRBD2. Losses at the gene ends were 1 base for V and 7 bases for J; bases not matched to a gene: 6. The CDR3 runs to 15 residues. The V gene's germline CDR1 is MNHEY and CDR2 SVGAGI. The CDR3 coding sequence is TGTGCCAGCAGTTACTTCCTAGCGGGAGTCGGGACCCAGTACTTC. Encoded protein: CASSYFLAGVGTQYF.

This chain uses TRBV5-1 with TRBJ2-1; 7 bases are shared with TRBD2. With V trimmed by 2 bases and J by 4 bases, 9 bases remained unmatched. Per germline, CDR1 SGHRS and CDR2 YFSETQ. There are 16 residues in the CDR3. Here the CDR3 DNA reads TGCGCCAGCAGCTTCCCCCGAACAGCGGGGTACAATGAGCAGTTCTTC. This gives the protein CASSFPRTAGYNEQFF. Drawing the rest from reference TRBV5-1 and TRBJ2-1, the complete variable domain is KAGVTQTPRYLIKTRGQQVTLSCSPISGHRSVSWYQQTPGQGLQFLFEYFSETQRNKGNFPGRFSGRQFSNSRSEMNVSTLELGDSALYLCASSFPRTAGYNEQFFGPGTRLTVL.

The V gene is TRBV7-9, the J gene TRBJ2-7, with TRBD1 matching over 7 bases. The CDR3 has 15 amino acids. J gave up 3 bases and V 5 bases, and 10 bases lay outside the gene matches. Germline V gene lookup returns CDR1 SEHNR and CDR2 FQNEAQ (reference sequence). This CDR3 is CASSEDRLLFYEQYF. CDR3 nucleotide sequence: TGTGCCAGCAGCGAGGACAGGCTCCTATTCTACGAGCAGTACTTC.

This clonotype was recorded a few times. The chain recombines TRBV20-1 with TRBJ2-2; D is perhaps TRBD1 (5 bases). V shed 2 bases and J shed 5 bases, with 15 bases lying between them. CDR1 is DFQATT, CDR2 SNEGSKA, per germline (reference sequence). The CDR3 sequence is 15 residues long. CDR3 coding DNA: TGCAGTGCTAGACCCGCCAGGGCTGTGACCGGGGAGCTGTTTTTT. Protein: CSARPARAVTGELFF.